The T cell receptor beta chain described here comes from a study of OX40 agonist ivuxolimab in advanced cancers. Study summary: At doses from 0.01 to 10 mg/kg, patients were given intravenous ivuxolimab every 2 weeks. Eligibility admitted prior anti-PD-1, anti-PD-L1 or anti-CTLA-4 therapy; around 41% had some.

J lost 6 bases, V lost 4 bases, and 8 bases had no gene match. The CDR3 contains 15 residues. Germline V CDR1 and CDR2: LGHNA, YNFKEQ. With respect to this clone: Its cognate antigen is unknown.

Profiled with immunoSEQ multiplex PCR; TCRdb holds only in-frame clones, not every one. The sample records some 97,000 clones, just over 90% being singletons. Study-wide results and limits: Circulating CD4+ and CD8+ T cells showed clonal expansion by week 6 at 0.1 to 3.0 mg/kg. Expanded clones tended on average to be more numerous among CD8+ T cells than CD4+.

Sequencing used CD4+ or CD8+ T cells sorted from blood, obtained in a trial of the OX40 agonist ivuxolimab. This chain uses TRBV4-2 with TRBJ2-3, with 9 bases lining up with TRBD2. The TCR sequence derives from an adult with an advanced solid tumor such as melanoma, head and neck, liver or kidney cancer. This CDR3 reads CASSLAGTSSDTQYF. The CDR3 DNA reads TGTGCCAGCAGCCTGGCCGGGACTAGCTCGGATACGCAGTATTTT.